These T cell receptor beta chains were read from a single sample in a study of human T cells and chemical hapten exposure. TCRdb re-analysed the RACE reads in MiXCR, keeping a single row per CDR3 protein. Of 210,000 or so distinct CDR3 sequences listed, 24% are singletons. The specimen comprised whole blood, sampled in connection with sensitization to the hapten diphenylcyclopropenone (DPC). The origin of the receptors is a woman aged 35 to 49 with alopecia areata. Some clones in this sample may be carry-over from other donors' samples. CDR3s include the opening cysteine and the closing phenylalanine or tryptophan. A D gene is named only where the DNA matches it firmly. Size tells how often a clone was seen (once, few, many) or the class of an expanded clone, and some rows leave it out.

clone_size: -
j_call: TRBJ1-1
d_call: -
v_call: TRBV6-2/TRBV6-3
cdr3_aa: CASSAGRDTEAFF
cdr3_nt: TGTGCCAGCAGTGCAGGTAGAGATACTGAAGCTTTCTTT

clone_size: many
j_call: TRBJ2-3
d_call: -
v_call: TRBV7-2
cdr3_aa: CASSLDRARTDTQYF
cdr3_nt: TGTGCCAGCAGCTTAGACCGGGCCCGCACAGATACGCAGTATTTT

clone_size: -
j_call: TRBJ2-1
d_call: TRBD2
v_call: TRBV6-5
cdr3_aa: CASSLPSGSFNEQFF
cdr3_nt: TGTGCCAGCAGTTTACCTAGCGGGAGTTTCAATGAGCAGTTCTTC

clone_size: -
j_call: TRBJ1-3
d_call: -
v_call: TRBV28
cdr3_aa: CASVASGNTIYF
cdr3_nt: TGTGCCAGCGTGGCTTCCGGAAACACCATATATTTT

clone_size: once
j_call: TRBJ2-7
d_call: TRBD2
v_call: TRBV20-1
cdr3_aa: CSAPRGGSPYEQYF
cdr3_nt: TGCAGTGCTCCGCGCGGGGGGTCTCCCTACGAGCAGTACTTC

clone_size: few
j_call: TRBJ1-5
d_call: -
v_call: TRBV29-1
cdr3_aa: CSAHWPHEPQHF
cdr3_nt: TGCAGCGCCCACTGGCCCCATGAGCCCCAGCATTTT

clone_size: few
j_call: TRBJ2-2
d_call: TRBD2
v_call: TRBV4-3
cdr3_aa: CASSQEVASGNGGELFF
cdr3_nt: TGCGCCAGCAGCCAAGAGGTCGCTAGCGGGAACGGCGGGGAGCTGTTTTTT

clone_size: few
j_call: TRBJ2-1
d_call: -
v_call: TRBV28
cdr3_aa: CASSYNSPNEQFF
cdr3_nt: TGTGCCAGCAGTTATAATAGCCCAAATGAGCAGTTCTTC

clone_size: -
j_call: TRBJ1-5
d_call: TRBD1
v_call: TRBV5-6
cdr3_aa: CASSSDRGHSNQPQHF
cdr3_nt: TGTGCCAGCAGCTCAGACAGGGGGCATAGCAATCAGCCCCAGCATTTT

clone_size: -
j_call: TRBJ2-1
d_call: TRBD1
v_call: TRBV24-1
cdr3_aa: CATRETGNYNEQFF
cdr3_nt: TGTGCCACCAGGGAGACAGGGAACTACAATGAGCAGTTCTTC

clone_size: -
j_call: TRBJ2-1
d_call: -
v_call: TRBV5-6
cdr3_aa: CASSPQAGNEQFF
cdr3_nt: TGTGCCAGCAGCCCCCAGGCGGGCAATGAGCAGTTCTTC

clone_size: -
j_call: TRBJ2-5
d_call: TRBD1
v_call: TRBV29-1
cdr3_aa: CSHRGQGEKTQYF
cdr3_nt: TGCAGCCATAGGGGACAGGGGGAAAAGACCCAGTACTTC

clone_size: -
j_call: TRBJ2-7
d_call: -
v_call: TRBV28
cdr3_aa: CASSLGGTAGREQYF
cdr3_nt: TGTGCCAGCAGCTTAGGGGGGACGGCGGGGCGCGAGCAGTACTTC

clone_size: -
j_call: TRBJ2-7
d_call: -
v_call: TRBV7-2
cdr3_aa: CASSLVGGERSYEQYF
cdr3_nt: TGTGCCAGCAGCTTAGTAGGCGGGGAGAGGTCCTACGAGCAGTACTTC